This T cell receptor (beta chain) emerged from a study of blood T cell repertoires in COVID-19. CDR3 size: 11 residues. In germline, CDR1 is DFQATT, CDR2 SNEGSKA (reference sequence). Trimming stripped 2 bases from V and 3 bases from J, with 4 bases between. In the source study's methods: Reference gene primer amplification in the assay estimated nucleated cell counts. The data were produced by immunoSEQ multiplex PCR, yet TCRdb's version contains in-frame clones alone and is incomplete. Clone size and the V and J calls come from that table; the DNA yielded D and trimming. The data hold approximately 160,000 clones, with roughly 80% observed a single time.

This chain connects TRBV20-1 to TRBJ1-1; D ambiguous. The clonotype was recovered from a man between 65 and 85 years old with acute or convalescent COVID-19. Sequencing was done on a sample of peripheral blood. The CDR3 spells CSARQDTEAFF. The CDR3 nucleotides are TGCAGTGCTAGACAGGACACTGAAGCTTTCTTT.